This is a list of T cell receptor beta chains from one sample in a study of blood T cell repertoires in COVID-19. Repertoires were generated with immunoSEQ multiplex PCR, while TCRdb's copy carries only in-frame clones and drops some. The sample lists 200,000 to 250,000 clones; more than 70% were seen once. Sequencing was performed on peripheral blood. These receptors were collected from an older man with acute or convalescent COVID-19. The CDR3 runs from the conserved cysteine through the conserved F or W. Each record gives: J gene, D gene, clone size, V gene, CDR3 DNA, CDR3 protein. A D gene is named only where the DNA matches it firmly. Rows may omit the clone size; those that give it use once, few, many or a size class.

J gene: TRBJ1-4
D gene: NA
clone size: few
V gene: TRBV28
CDR3 DNA: TGTGCCAGCAGTTCACCACCCCGACAAGATTTAGATTTT
CDR3 protein: CASSSPPRQDLDF

J gene: TRBJ2-4
D gene: NA
clone size: NA
V gene: TRBV5-6
CDR3 DNA: TGTGCCAGCAGCATGGGAGGGACGGGGGGCAACATTCAGTACTTC
CDR3 protein: CASSMGGTGGNIQYF

J gene: TRBJ1-4
D gene: NA
clone size: NA
V gene: TRBV2
CDR3 DNA: TGTGCCAGCAGTGCCGGGGGGGCAATCGGAAAACTGTTTTTT
CDR3 protein: CASSAGGAIGKLFF

J gene: TRBJ1-1
D gene: NA
clone size: NA
V gene: TRBV4-2
CDR3 DNA: TGTGCCAGCAGCCAAGAGGGCCGGACCGGGGCTGAAGCTTTCTTT
CDR3 protein: CASSQEGRTGAEAFF

J gene: TRBJ2-1
D gene: NA
clone size: NA
V gene: TRBV21-1
CDR3 DNA: TGTGCCAGCAGCAGAAACCGACTTGGCGACTACAATGAGCAGTTCTTC
CDR3 protein: CASSRNRLGDYNEQFF

J gene: TRBJ1-1
D gene: NA
clone size: NA
V gene: TRBV5-1
CDR3 DNA: TGCGCCAGCAGCTTGGGAGTAGCGAACACTGAAGCTTTCTTT
CDR3 protein: CASSLGVANTEAFF

J gene: TRBJ1-2
D gene: NA
clone size: few
V gene: TRBV3-1/TRBV3-2
CDR3 DNA: TGTGCCAGCAGCCAGTCCCAGGGAAGCTATGGCTACACCTTC
CDR3 protein: CASSQSQGSYGYTF

J gene: TRBJ2-1
D gene: NA
clone size: NA
V gene: TRBV9
CDR3 DNA: TGTGCCAGCAGCGCATATGGGACTTTCAGCTCCTACAATGAGCAGTTCTTC
CDR3 protein: CASSAYGTFSSYNEQFF

J gene: TRBJ1-2
D gene: NA
clone size: NA
V gene: TRBV29-1
CDR3 DNA: TGCAGCGTAGTAGACCTCGGCAGTCAGAGCGATGGCTACACCTTC
CDR3 protein: CSVVDLGSQSDGYTF

J gene: TRBJ2-2
D gene: TRBD2
clone size: once
V gene: TRBV5-4
CDR3 DNA: TGTGCCAGCAGCCCCGGGGGGGGCAGCACCGGGGAGCTGTTTTTT
CDR3 protein: CASSPGGGSTGELFF

J gene: TRBJ1-2
D gene: NA
clone size: NA
V gene: TRBV27
CDR3 DNA: TGTGCCAGCAGTTTGGGGCAGGGTGGTGGCTACACCTTC
CDR3 protein: CASSLGQGGGYTF

J gene: TRBJ2-1
D gene: NA
clone size: few
V gene: TRBV29-1
CDR3 DNA: TGCAGCGTTGCCCGAGGGGGTTACAATGAGCAGTTCTTC
CDR3 protein: CSVARGGYNEQFF

J gene: TRBJ1-6
D gene: TRBD1
clone size: NA
V gene: TRBV2
CDR3 DNA: TGTGCCACATCGGGACAGGGGAATTCACCCCTCCACTTT
CDR3 protein: CATSGQGNSPLHF

J gene: TRBJ2-3
D gene: NA
clone size: once
V gene: TRBV15
CDR3 DNA: TGTGCCACCAGCAGGGGGCTCGCAGATACGCAGTATTTT
CDR3 protein: CATSRGLADTQYF

J gene: TRBJ2-3
D gene: NA
clone size: NA
V gene: TRBV15
CDR3 DNA: TGTGCCACCAGCAGAGAAGGGGTCCAAGTAACAGATACGCAGTATTTT
CDR3 protein: CATSREGVQVTDTQYF

J gene: TRBJ1-2
D gene: TRBD1
clone size: NA
V gene: TRBV11-3
CDR3 DNA: TGTGCCAGCAGCATTTCCCCTGGACAGGGCCACTATGGCTACACCTTC
CDR3 protein: CASSISPGQGHYGYTF

J gene: TRBJ2-7
D gene: NA
clone size: NA
V gene: TRBV18
CDR3 DNA: TGTGCCAGCTCACCGAGCAGGATCTACGAGCAGTACTTC
CDR3 protein: CASSPSRIYEQYF

J gene: TRBJ2-1
D gene: TRBD1
clone size: NA
V gene: TRBV18
CDR3 DNA: TGTGCCAGCTCACCGGGACAGGGGGTTGGGGAGCAGTTCTTC
CDR3 protein: CASSPGQGVGEQFF

J gene: TRBJ2-3
D gene: TRBD2
clone size: NA
V gene: TRBV5-1
CDR3 DNA: TGCGCCAGCAGCTTGGGAGCGGGAGTGGCAGATACGCAGTATTTT
CDR3 protein: CASSLGAGVADTQYF

J gene: TRBJ2-1
D gene: TRBD2
clone size: NA
V gene: TRBV5-1
CDR3 DNA: TGCGCCAGCAGCTTGGGGCGGGGGTATTACAATGAGCAGTTCTTC
CDR3 protein: CASSLGRGYYNEQFF

J gene: TRBJ2-7
D gene: TRBD1
clone size: NA
V gene: TRBV18
CDR3 DNA: TGTGCCAGCTCCGGACAGGTTCCCTACGAGCAGTACTTC
CDR3 protein: CASSGQVPYEQYF